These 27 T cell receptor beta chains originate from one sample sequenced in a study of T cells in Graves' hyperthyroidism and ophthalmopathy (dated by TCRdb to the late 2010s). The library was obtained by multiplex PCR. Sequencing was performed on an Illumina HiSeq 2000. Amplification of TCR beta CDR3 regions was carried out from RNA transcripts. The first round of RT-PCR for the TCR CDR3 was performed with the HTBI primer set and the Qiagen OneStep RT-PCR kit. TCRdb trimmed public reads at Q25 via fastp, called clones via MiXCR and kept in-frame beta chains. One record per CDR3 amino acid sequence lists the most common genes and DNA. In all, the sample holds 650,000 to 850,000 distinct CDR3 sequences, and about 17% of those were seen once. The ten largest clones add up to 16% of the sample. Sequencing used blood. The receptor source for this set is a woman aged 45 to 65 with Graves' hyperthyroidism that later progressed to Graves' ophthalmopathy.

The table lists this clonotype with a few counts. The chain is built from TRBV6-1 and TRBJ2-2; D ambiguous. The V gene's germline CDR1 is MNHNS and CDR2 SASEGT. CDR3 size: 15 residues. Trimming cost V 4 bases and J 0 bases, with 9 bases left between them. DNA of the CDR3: TGTGCCAGCAGTGGCGGAGACGCGAACACCGGGGAGCTGTTTTTT. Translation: CASSGGDANTGELFF.

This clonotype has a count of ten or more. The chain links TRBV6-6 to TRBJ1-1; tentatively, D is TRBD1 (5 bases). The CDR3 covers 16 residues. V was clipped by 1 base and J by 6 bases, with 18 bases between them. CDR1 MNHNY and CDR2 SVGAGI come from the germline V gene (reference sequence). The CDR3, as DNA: TGTGCCAGCAGTTACTGGGTCAAGGGGAAAGGCGCTGAAGCTTTCTTT. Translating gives CASSYWVKGKGAEAFF.

CDR3 loop: CSARLAGGSGETQYF. In DNA form, the CDR3 reads TGCAGTGCTAGACTAGCGGGGGGATCGGGAGAGACCCAGTACTTC. The J gene is TRBJ2-5, the V gene TRBV20-1; TRBD2 agrees at 11 bases. V lost 2 bases, J lost 4 bases, and 6 bases stayed unmatched. There are 15 residues in the CDR3. The V gene's germline CDR1 is DFQATT and CDR2 SNEGSKA (reference sequence).

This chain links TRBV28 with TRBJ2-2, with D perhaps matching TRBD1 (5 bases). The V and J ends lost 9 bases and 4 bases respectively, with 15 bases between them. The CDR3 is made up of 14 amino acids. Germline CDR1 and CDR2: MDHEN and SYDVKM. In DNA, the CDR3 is TGTGCCAGTAAGATCACAGGTGGCACCGGGGAGCTGTTTTTT. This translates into CASKITGGTGELFF. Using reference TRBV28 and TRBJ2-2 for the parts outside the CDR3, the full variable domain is DVKVTQSSRYLVKRTGEKVFLECVQDMDHENMFWYRQDPGLGLRLIYFSYDVKMKEKGDIPEGYSVSREKKERFSLILESASTNQTSMYLCASKITGGTGELFFGEGSRLTVL.

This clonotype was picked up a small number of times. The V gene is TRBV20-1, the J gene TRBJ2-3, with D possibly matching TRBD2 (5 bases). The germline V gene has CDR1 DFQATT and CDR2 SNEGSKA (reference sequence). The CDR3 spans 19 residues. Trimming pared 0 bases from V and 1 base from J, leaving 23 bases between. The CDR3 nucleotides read TGCAGTGCTAGAGAAACTCTTCCCCGGACGGGATGGGGCACAGATACGCAGTATTTT. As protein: CSARETLPRTGWGTDTQYF.

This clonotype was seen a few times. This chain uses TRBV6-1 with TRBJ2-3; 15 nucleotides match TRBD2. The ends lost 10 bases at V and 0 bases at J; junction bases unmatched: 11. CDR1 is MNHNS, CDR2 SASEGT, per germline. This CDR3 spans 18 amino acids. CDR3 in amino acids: CATRSGLAGGTSTDTQYF. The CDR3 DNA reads TGTGCCACTCGCTCAGGACTAGCGGGGGGGACTAGCACAGATACGCAGTATTTT.

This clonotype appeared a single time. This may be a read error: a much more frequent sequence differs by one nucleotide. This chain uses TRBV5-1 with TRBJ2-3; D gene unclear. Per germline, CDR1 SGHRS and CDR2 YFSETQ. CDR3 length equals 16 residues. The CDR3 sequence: CASTLEGSGDLDTQYF. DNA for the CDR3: TGCGCCAGCACCTTGGAAGGGTCAGGAGATCTAGATACGCAGTATTTT.

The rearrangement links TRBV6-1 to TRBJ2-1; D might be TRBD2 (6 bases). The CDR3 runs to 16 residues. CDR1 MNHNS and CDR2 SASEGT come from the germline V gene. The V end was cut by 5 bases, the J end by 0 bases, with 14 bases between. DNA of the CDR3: TGTGCCAGCAGTTCAGGGACTTTGAGCTCCTACAATGAGCAGTTCTTC. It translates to CASSSGTLSSYNEQFF.

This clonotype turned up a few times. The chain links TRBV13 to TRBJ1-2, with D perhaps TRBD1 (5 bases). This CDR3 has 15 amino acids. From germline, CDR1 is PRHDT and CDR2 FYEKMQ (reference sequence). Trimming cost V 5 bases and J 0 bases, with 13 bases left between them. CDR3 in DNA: TGTGCCAGCAGCCACTCGGGGGAAGCTAACTATGGCTACACCTTC. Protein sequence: CASSHSGEANYGYTF.

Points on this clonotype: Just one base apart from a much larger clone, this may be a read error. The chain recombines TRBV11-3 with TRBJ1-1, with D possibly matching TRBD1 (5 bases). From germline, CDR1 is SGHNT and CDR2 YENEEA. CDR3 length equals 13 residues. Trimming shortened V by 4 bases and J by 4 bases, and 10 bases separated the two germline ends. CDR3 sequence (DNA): TGTGCCAGCAGCTCCAGGGCAGCCACTGAAGCTTTCTTT. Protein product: CASSSRAATEAFF.

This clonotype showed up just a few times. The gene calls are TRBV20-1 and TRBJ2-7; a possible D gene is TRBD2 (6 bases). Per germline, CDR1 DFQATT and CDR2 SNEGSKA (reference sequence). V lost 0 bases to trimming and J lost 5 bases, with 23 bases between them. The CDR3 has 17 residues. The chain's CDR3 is CSARDLKRAGFVDEQYF. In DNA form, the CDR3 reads TGCAGTGCTAGAGATCTCAAACGAGCGGGTTTTGTGGACGAGCAGTACTTC.

The CDR3 DNA reads as TGTGCCAGCAGCTTGGGGGACGACTCTGGAAACACCATATATTTT. Its translation: CASSLGDDSGNTIYF. The rearrangement joins TRBV7-9 to TRBJ1-3; D might be TRBD1 (5 bases). The CDR3 length is 15 residues. Germline V CDR1 and CDR2: SEHNR, FQNEAQ (reference sequence). V was shortened by 3 bases and J by 0 bases, with 9 bases between the two germline ends.

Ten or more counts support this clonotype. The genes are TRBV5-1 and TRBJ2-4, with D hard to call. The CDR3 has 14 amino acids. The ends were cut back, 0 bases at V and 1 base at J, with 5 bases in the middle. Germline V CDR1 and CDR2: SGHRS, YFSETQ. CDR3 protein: CASSLGSAKNIQYF. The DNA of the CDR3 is TGCGCCAGCAGCTTGGGTTCGGCCAAAAACATTCAGTACTTC.

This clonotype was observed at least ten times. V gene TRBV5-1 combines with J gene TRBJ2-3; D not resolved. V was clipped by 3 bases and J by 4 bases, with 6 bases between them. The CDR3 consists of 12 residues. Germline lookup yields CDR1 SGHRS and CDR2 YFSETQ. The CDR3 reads CASSSEPDTQYF. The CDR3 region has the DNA TGCGCCAGCAGCTCGGAGCCAGATACGCAGTATTTT.

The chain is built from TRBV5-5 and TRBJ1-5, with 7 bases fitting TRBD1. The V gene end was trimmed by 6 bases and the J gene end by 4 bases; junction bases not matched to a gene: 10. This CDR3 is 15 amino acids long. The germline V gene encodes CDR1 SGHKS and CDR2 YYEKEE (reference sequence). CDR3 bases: TGTGCCAGCAACCCGACCGGGACAGCAAATCAGCCCCAGCATTTT. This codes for CASNPTGTANQPQHF.

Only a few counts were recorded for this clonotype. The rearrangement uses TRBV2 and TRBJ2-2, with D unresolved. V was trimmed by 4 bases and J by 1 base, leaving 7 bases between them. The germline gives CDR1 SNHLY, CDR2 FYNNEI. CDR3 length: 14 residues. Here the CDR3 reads CASSALQNTGELFF. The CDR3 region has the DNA TGTGCCAGCAGTGCCTTACAGAACACCGGGGAGCTGTTTTTT.

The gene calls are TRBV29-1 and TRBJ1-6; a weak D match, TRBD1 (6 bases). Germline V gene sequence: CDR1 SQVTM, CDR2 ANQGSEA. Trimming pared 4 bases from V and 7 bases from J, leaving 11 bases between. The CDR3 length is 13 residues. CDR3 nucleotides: TGCAGCGTTGTTTACAGGGTCAATTCACCCCTCCACTTT. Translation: CSVVYRVNSPLHF.

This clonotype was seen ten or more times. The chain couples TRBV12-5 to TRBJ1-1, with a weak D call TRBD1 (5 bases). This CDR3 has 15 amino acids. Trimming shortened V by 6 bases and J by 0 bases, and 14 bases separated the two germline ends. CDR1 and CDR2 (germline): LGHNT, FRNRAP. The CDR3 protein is CASGRNPRVNTEAFF. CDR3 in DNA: TGTGCTAGTGGCCGGAACCCCAGGGTGAACACTGAAGCTTTCTTT.

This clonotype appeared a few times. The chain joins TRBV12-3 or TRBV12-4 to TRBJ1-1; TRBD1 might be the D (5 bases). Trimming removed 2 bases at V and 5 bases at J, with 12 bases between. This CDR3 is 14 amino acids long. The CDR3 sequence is CASSLKGGGTEAFF. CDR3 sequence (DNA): TGTGCCAGCAGTTTAAAAGGCGGGGGAACTGAAGCTTTCTTT.

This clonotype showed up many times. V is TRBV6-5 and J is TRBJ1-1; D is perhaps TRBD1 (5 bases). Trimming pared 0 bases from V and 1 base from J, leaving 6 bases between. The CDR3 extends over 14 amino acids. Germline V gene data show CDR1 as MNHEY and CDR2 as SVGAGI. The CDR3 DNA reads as TGTGCCAGCAGTTACTCAGGGGCGAACACTGAAGCTTTCTTT. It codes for CASSYSGANTEAFF.

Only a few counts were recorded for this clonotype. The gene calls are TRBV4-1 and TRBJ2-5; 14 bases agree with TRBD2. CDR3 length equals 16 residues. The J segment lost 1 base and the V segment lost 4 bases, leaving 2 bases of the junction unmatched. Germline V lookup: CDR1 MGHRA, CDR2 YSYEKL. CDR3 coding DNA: TGCGCCAGCAGCCGTGGGACTAGCGGGAGCCAAGAGACCCAGTACTTC. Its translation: CASSRGTSGSQETQYF.

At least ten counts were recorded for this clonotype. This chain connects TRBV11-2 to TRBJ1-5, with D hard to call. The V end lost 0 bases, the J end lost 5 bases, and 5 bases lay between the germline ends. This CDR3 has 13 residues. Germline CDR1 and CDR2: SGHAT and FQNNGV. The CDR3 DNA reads TGTGCCAGCAGCTTAGATCCCGATCAGCCCCAGCATTTT. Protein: CASSLDPDQPQHF.

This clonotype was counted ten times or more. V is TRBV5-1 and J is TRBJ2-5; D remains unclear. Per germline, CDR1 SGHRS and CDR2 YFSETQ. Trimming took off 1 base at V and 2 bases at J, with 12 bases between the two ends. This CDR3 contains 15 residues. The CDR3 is CASSLIPGDQETQYF. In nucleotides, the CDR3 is TGCGCCAGCAGCTTGATACCAGGAGATCAAGAGACCCAGTACTTC.

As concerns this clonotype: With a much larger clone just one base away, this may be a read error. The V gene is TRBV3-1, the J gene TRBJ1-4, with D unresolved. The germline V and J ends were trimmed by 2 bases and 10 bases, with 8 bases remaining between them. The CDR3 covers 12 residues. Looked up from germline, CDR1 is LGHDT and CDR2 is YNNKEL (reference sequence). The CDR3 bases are TGTGCCAGCAGCCAAAGGGAAGGAAAACTGTTTTTT. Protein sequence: CASSQREGKLFF. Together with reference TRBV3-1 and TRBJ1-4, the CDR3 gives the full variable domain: DTAVSQTPKYLVTQMGNDKSIKCEQNLGHDTMYWYKQDSKKFLKIMFSYNNKELIINETVPNRFSPKSPDKAHLNLHINSLELGDSAVYFCASSQREGKLFFGSGTQLSVL.

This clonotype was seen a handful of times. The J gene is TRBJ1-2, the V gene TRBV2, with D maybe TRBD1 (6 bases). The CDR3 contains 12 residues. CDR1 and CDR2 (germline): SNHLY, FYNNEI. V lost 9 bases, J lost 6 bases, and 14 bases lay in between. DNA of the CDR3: TGTGCCAGTGAACAGGGAAGGCATGGCTACACCTTC. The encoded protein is CASEQGRHGYTF.

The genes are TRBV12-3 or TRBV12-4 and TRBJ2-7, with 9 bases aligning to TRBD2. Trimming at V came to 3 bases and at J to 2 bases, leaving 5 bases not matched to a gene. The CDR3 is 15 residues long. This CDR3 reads CASSFEAGGPYEQYF. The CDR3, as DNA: TGTGCCAGCAGTTTCGAAGCGGGGGGACCCTACGAGCAGTACTTC.

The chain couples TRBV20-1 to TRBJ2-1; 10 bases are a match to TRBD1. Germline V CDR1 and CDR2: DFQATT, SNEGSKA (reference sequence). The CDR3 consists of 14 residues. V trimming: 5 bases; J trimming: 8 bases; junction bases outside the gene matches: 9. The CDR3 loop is CSAAARTGGDEQFF. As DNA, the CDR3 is TGCAGTGCTGCAGCAAGGACAGGGGGGGATGAGCAGTTCTTC.